Below, 29 T cell receptor beta chains from the same sample are listed, as sequenced in a study of cytomegalovirus exposure and HLA in healthy donors. It was with 60 Vbeta and 13 Jbeta primers that the PCR ran. Assay used: immunoSEQ multiplex PCR; TCRdb lists only in-frame clones, some missing. The sample contains some 120,000 clones, roughly 82% of which appear only once. Sequenced: PBMCs. The receptors were gathered from a male donor in good health and CMV-seropositive.

This rearrangement joins TRBV5-4 to TRBJ2-3, with TRBD2 matching over 12 bases. The CDR3 contains 16 residues. CDR1 is SGHNT and CDR2 is YYREEE in the germline V gene (reference sequence). The trim removed 0 bases at V and 8 bases at J, leaving 7 bases unmatched. The CDR3 spells CASSLGLAGAGGTQYF. In nucleotides, the CDR3 is TGTGCCAGCAGCTTGGGACTAGCGGGAGCTGGTGGTACGCAGTATTTT. Complete variable domain (other parts from reference TRBV5-4 and TRBJ2-3): ETGVTQSPTHLIKTRGQQVTLRCSSQSGHNTVSWYQQALGQGPQFIFQYYREEENGRGNFPPRFSGLQFPNYSSELNVNALELDDSALYLCASSLGLAGAGGTQYFGPGTRLTVL.

This clone was seen a handful of times. Sequence at one end of the junction differs from germline and may be a read error. The genes are TRBV6-1 and TRBJ2-5; D is uncertain. This CDR3 spans 10 amino acids. Germline values: CDR1 MNHNS, CDR2 SASEGT. The CDR3 sequence: CASTEETQYF. The CDR3 nucleotides read TGTGCCAGCACTGAAGAGACCCAGTACTTC.

This chain joins TRBV5-1 and TRBJ2-3, with TRBD2 as a possible D gene (6 bases). V was pared by 7 bases and J by 3 bases, with 15 bases between. Germline CDR1 and CDR2: SGHRS and YFSETQ. This CDR3 spans 14 amino acids. The DNA of the CDR3 is TGCGCCAGCCGGGGGTACATAGAGACAGATACGCAGTATTTT. Protein sequence: CASRGYIETDTQYF.

The chain couples TRBV21-1 to TRBJ1-5; the D call of TRBD1 is as the table states it, not checked on the DNA. TRBV21-1 is a listed pseudogene. This CDR3 contains 15 residues. Written as DNA, the CDR3 is TGTGCCAGCAGCAAGTACAGGAATAGCAATCAGCCCCAGCATTTT. Amino acids: CASSKYRNSNQPQHF.

This chain uses TRBV7-9 with TRBJ2-3; 8 positions match TRBD1. There are 14 residues in the CDR3. The ends lost 1 base at V and 7 bases at J; junction bases unmatched: 4. The germline CDR1 and CDR2 sequences are SEHNR and FQNEAQ (reference sequence). The CDR3 coding sequence is TGTGCCAGCAGCTTAGGCAACAGGGGGTATACGCAGTATTTT. It specifies CASSLGNRGYTQYF.

This clone was observed a few times. The chain recombines TRBV6-1 with TRBJ1-1; weak D call: TRBD1 (6 bases). Trimming took off 9 bases at V and 3 bases at J, with 17 bases between the two ends. CDR3 size: 14 residues. Germline loops: CDR1 MNHNS, CDR2 SASEGT. CDR3 bases: TGTGCCAGTTTTCGGGGGGGGGCGGACACTGAAGCTTTCTTT. This codes for CASFRGGADTEAFF.

In this sample, this clone turned up a few times. The rearrangement uses TRBV4-2 and TRBJ2-2; D call uncertain. Between the trimmed V and J ends, which lost 1 base and 5 bases, there was a span of 14 bases. The CDR3 totals 16 residues. CDR1 is LGHNA, CDR2 YNFKEQ, per germline. In nucleotides, the CDR3 is TGTGCCAGCAGCCAAGGCATCCCTGGAGAGACCGGGGAGCTGTTTTTT. Translating it yields CASSQGIPGETGELFF.

The chain links TRBV2 to TRBJ2-7; D remains ambiguous. CDR1 and CDR2 (germline): SNHLY, FYNNEI. The CDR3 sequence is 11 residues long. Between the trimmed V and J ends, which lost 7 bases and 4 bases, there was a span of 8 bases. CDR3 loop: CASTLSYEQYF. The CDR3 bases are TGTGCCAGCACTTTATCGTACGAGCAGTACTTC.

CDR3 sequence (DNA): TGTGCCAGCACCCCCGGGGCGGGAGGCGGAACCTACGAGCAGTACTTC. Residues: CASTPGAGGGTYEQYF. The chain couples TRBV9 to TRBJ2-7; 8 bases are shared with TRBD2. The CDR3 extends over 16 amino acids. V dropped 6 bases and J dropped 2; count of bases not matched to a gene: 13. Germline values: CDR1 SGDLS, CDR2 YYNGEE. The variable domain in full, completed from reference TRBV9 and TRBJ2-7, reads DSGVTQTPKHLITATGQRVTLRCSPRSGDLSVYWYQQSLDQGLQFLIQYYNGEERAKGNILERFSAQQFPDLHSELNLSSLELGDSALYFCASTPGAGGGTYEQYFGPGTRLTVT.

This clone was seen only once. The V gene is TRBV19, the J gene TRBJ2-2; 11 bases are a match to TRBD1. V shed 4 bases, J shed 0 bases, and the junction held 1 base outside the gene matches. Per the germline V gene, CDR1 is LNHDA and CDR2 is SQIVND (reference sequence). The CDR3 runs to 16 residues. DNA for the CDR3: TGTGCCAGTAGTAAGGACAGGGGGCCGAACACCGGGGAGCTGTTTTTT. The encoded protein is CASSKDRGPNTGELFF.

This clone was found a few times. This chain uses TRBV7-3 with TRBJ2-1; 7 positions agree with TRBD2. The CDR3 runs 15 residues. After removal of 0 bases from V and 7 bases from J, the junction contained 6 bases not matched to a gene. Germline V gene sequence: CDR1 SGHTA, CDR2 FQGTGA. CDR3 residues: CASSLTGGSFNEQFF. The CDR3 nucleotides are TGTGCCAGCAGCTTAACTGGCGGGAGTTTTAATGAGCAGTTCTTC.

V gene TRBV28 combines with J gene TRBJ2-7, with a weak D call TRBD1 (5 bases). V dropped 2 bases and J dropped 9 bases, with 11 bases sitting between them. Per germline, CDR1 MDHEN and CDR2 SYDVKM. The CDR3 has 12 amino acids. This CDR3 reads CASSLPQGGQYF. The CDR3 DNA follows: TGTGCCAGCAGTTTACCCCAGGGTGGGCAGTACTTC.

In nucleotides, the CDR3 is TGTGCCAGCAGCTTAGCTGACCGGGTTCAACTGTTCAATGAGCAGTTCTTC. Translating gives CASSLADRVQLFNEQFF. The gene calls are TRBV7-6 and TRBJ2-1; D is ambiguous. Germline V gene sequence: CDR1 SGHVS, CDR2 FNYEAQ. Trimming cost V 0 bases and J 6 bases, with 18 bases left between them. The CDR3 is 17 amino acids.

There are a few counts of this clone. The chain employs TRBV7-8 and TRBJ1-3, with D possibly matching TRBD1 (6 bases). Trimming stripped 5 bases from V and 3 bases from J, with 11 bases between. The CDR3 runs to 14 residues. CDR1 and CDR2 (germline): SGHVS, FQNEAQ. The chain's CDR3 is CASSRTGHGNTIYF. CDR3 nucleotide sequence: TGTGCCAGCAGCCGAACAGGGCATGGAAACACCATATATTTT.

The genes are TRBV29-1 and TRBJ2-7; the match to TRBD1 covers 12 bases. The V gene's germline CDR1 is SQVTM and CDR2 ANQGSEA. With V trimmed by 7 bases and J by 4 bases, 5 bases remained unmatched. CDR3 length: 13 amino acids. The CDR3 nucleotides read TGCAGCGCCGGGACAGGGGGCTTATACGAGCAGTACTTC. Amino acids: CSAGTGGLYEQYF.

The chain combines TRBV18 with TRBJ2-5; perhaps TRBD2 as D (5 bases). The V and J ends lost 3 bases and 1 base respectively, with 6 bases between them. The CDR3 covers 13 residues. The germline CDR1 and CDR2 sequences are KGHSH and LQKENI. The CDR3 nucleotides read TGTGCCAGCTCACCGGGAGTCCAAGAGACCCAGTACTTC. This gives the protein CASSPGVQETQYF.

This sequence joins TRBV5-1 and TRBJ2-5; no clear D gene. The CDR3 sequence is 15 residues long. The germline V gene has CDR1 SGHRS and CDR2 YFSETQ. V lost 2 bases, J lost 3 bases, and 14 bases lay in between. The CDR3 protein is CASSFTGPPEETQYF. For the CDR3, the DNA is TGCGCCAGCAGCTTTACGGGTCCCCCCGAAGAGACCCAGTACTTC.

The chain joins TRBV5-1 to TRBJ2-6, with no clear D. V lost 4 bases to trimming and J lost 4 bases, with 15 bases between them. The CDR3 is made up of 16 amino acids. Germline CDR1 SGHRS, CDR2 YFSETQ. CDR3 bases: TGCGCCAGCAGCCCCCTGATGGGTAGCGGGGCCAACGTCCTGACTTTC. It is translated as CASSPLMGSGANVLTF.

The gene calls are TRBV4-1 and TRBJ2-3, with TRBD2 matching 14 bases. V dropped 4 bases and J dropped 0; count of bases not matched to a gene: 6. The CDR3 has 18 residues. Germline V gene data show CDR1 as MGHRA and CDR2 as YSYEKL. CDR3 protein: CASSRGLAGEYSTDTQYF. CDR3 sequence (DNA): TGCGCCAGCAGCCGGGGACTAGCGGGAGAGTACAGCACAGATACGCAGTATTTT.

V gene TRBV30 combines with J gene TRBJ2-3, with TRBD2 matching 10 bases. The germline V gene has CDR1 GTSNPN and CDR2 SVGIG (reference sequence). The V gene end was trimmed by 4 bases and the J gene end by 6 bases; junction bases not matched to a gene: 7. This CDR3 contains 14 residues. The CDR3 sequence: CAWKPSGSRDTQYF. The CDR3, as DNA: TGTGCCTGGAAGCCTAGCGGGAGCCGGGATACGCAGTATTTT.

This rearrangement joins TRBV9 to TRBJ1-5, with D unresolved. Looked up from germline, CDR1 is SGDLS and CDR2 is YYNGEE. V dropped 2 bases and J dropped 4 bases, with 7 bases sitting between them. The CDR3 length is 13 residues. The CDR3 region is CASSVSPNQPQHF. In DNA, the CDR3 is TGTGCCAGCAGCGTTTCCCCGAATCAGCCCCAGCATTTT.

The chain carries TRBV7-9 and TRBJ1-2; TRBD1 agrees at 7 bases. Germline CDR1 is SEHNR and CDR2 is FQNEAQ (reference sequence). The CDR3 is 15 amino acids. The J segment lost 4 bases and the V segment lost 1 base, leaving 6 bases of the junction unmatched. The CDR3 sequence: CASSLDRGEGYGYTF. Written as DNA, the CDR3 is TGTGCCAGCAGCTTAGACAGGGGAGAAGGCTATGGCTACACCTTC. Combining the CDR3 with reference TRBV7-9 and TRBJ1-2 gives the whole variable domain DTGVSQNPRHKITKRGQNVTFRCDPISEHNRLYWYRQTLGQGPEFLTYFQNEAQLEKSRLLSDRFSAERPKGSFSTLEIQRTEQGDSAMYLCASSLDRGEGYGYTFGSGTRLTVV.

V gene TRBV11-2 combines with J gene TRBJ2-2; TRBD2 is a possible D gene (5 bases). Germline CDR1 is SGHAT and CDR2 is FQNNGV. V was pared by 3 bases and J by 5 bases, with 7 bases between. The CDR3 covers 13 residues. Here the CDR3 reads CASSFGDTGELFF. CDR3 DNA: TGTGCCAGCAGCTTCGGGGATACCGGGGAGCTGTTTTTT.

The V and J genes are TRBV5-1 and TRBJ2-7; D unclear. This CDR3 is 16 amino acids long. The germline V gene encodes CDR1 SGHRS and CDR2 YFSETQ. V shed 5 bases and J shed 0 bases, with 18 bases lying between them. This CDR3 is CASSSNPEKLSYEQYF. The CDR3 DNA follows: TGCGCCAGCAGTTCAAACCCGGAGAAGCTCTCCTACGAGCAGTACTTC.

The rearrangement uses TRBV6-6 and TRBJ2-7; maybe TRBD2 (6 bases). The CDR3 sequence is 13 residues long. CDR1 is MNHNY and CDR2 is SVGAGI in the germline V gene (reference sequence). V was shortened by 0 bases and J by 7 bases, with 10 bases between the two germline ends. In nucleotides, the CDR3 is TGTGCCAGCAGTTACTCCCCCGGGGGAGAGCAGTACTTC. It codes for CASSYSPGGEQYF.

This clone was counted a few times. The chain has TRBV2 and TRBJ1-2; D not resolved. V lost 3 bases, J lost 4 bases, and 18 bases lay in between. This CDR3 has 16 amino acids. Germline V gives CDR1 SNHLY, CDR2 FYNNEI. The CDR3, as DNA: TGTGCCAGCAGTGAGACGGGGTATTTGAGTTTCTATGGCTACACCTTC. Its translation is CASSETGYLSFYGYTF.

This clone was counted a single time. The chain joins TRBV10-2 to TRBJ2-1, with D perhaps matching TRBD2 (5 bases). Trimming removed 5 bases from V and 0 bases from J, with 8 bases in between. This CDR3 contains 14 residues. From germline, CDR1 is WSHSY and CDR2 SAAADI. The CDR3 coding sequence is TGCGCCAGCAGTTCTAGCAGCTCCTACAATGAGCAGTTCTTC. Its translation: CASSSSSSYNEQFF.

The chain couples TRBV6-5 to TRBJ2-7; 8 bases agree with TRBD1. CDR3 length: 14 amino acids. Germline V gives CDR1 MNHEY, CDR2 SVGAGI. V dropped 1 base and J dropped 2; count of bases not matched to a gene: 1. In DNA form, the CDR3 reads TGTGCCAGCAGTTACTGGACAGGGCCCTACGAGCAGTACTTC. Amino acid sequence: CASSYWTGPYEQYF.

This clone was detected only a few times. The rearrangement joins TRBV27 to TRBJ2-3; tentative D call: TRBD2 (6 bases). Germline-derived CDR1 and CDR2 are MNHEY and SMNVEV (reference sequence). The CDR3 consists of 15 residues. Trimming pared 3 bases from V and 4 bases from J, leaving 14 bases between. The CDR3 DNA is TGTGCCAGCAGTTTGGAGGGCCCCCAATCAGATACGCAGTATTTT. Protein product: CASSLEGPQSDTQYF.